This T cell receptor beta chain was sequenced during a study of cytomegalovirus exposure and HLA in healthy donors. In the study overall: 81% of 398 genotyped donors fell in the Caucasian-associated ancestry cluster.

Study-wide findings and caveats: Within the data, a cluster of highly shared sequence variants was likely a sequencing artifact. Later on, analysis showed that most CMV-associated TCR beta chains appeared to be HLA-restricted. Further analysis, carried out later, found HLA-associated TCR beta chains more clonally expanded than equally common other chains.

PCR primers comprised 60 Vbeta and 13 Jbeta primers. Measured with immunoSEQ multiplex PCR; TCRdb has only the in-frame clones, and not every one. The repertoire has around 130,000 clones, about 74% of them found once; the top ten carry 5.5% to 7%. The V gene's germline CDR1 is SGHKS and CDR2 YYEKEE (reference sequence). The V end lost 2 bases, the J end lost 7 bases, and 18 bases lay between the germline ends. CDR3 size: 15 residues. Regarding this clone: Its antigen is still unknown.

The source of this sequence is a man aged 35 to 55 in good health and CMV-seropositive. The chain uses TRBV5-5 and TRBJ1-2; D is unclear. The sequenced sample was PBMCs. The CDR3 sequence is CASSLLFPETLGYTF. The DNA of the CDR3 is TGTGCCAGCAGCTTACTATTTCCGGAGACTCTTGGCTACACCTTC. The whole variable domain, remainder taken from reference TRBV5-5 and TRBJ1-2, is DAGVTQSPTHLIKTRGQQVTLRCSPISGHKSVSWYQQVLGQGPQFIFQYYEKEERGRGNFPDRFSARQFPNYSSELNVNALLLGDSALYLCASSLLFPETLGYTFGSGTRLTVV.